Listed below are T cell receptor beta chains from one sample, sequenced in a study of T cell changes during pregnancy in multiple sclerosis. Sequencing was performed with immunoSEQ multiplex PCR; in TCRdb, only in-frame clones are kept and a portion is missing. The data show just under 95,000 clones, roughly 92% seen once. Here the sequenced sample was peripheral blood, taken in the first trimester of pregnancy. Every receptor here comes from a female donor with multiple sclerosis, enrolled in a pregnancy study. Each CDR3 is given with its conserved first and last residue. Each record gives: CDR3 DNA, CDR3 protein, D gene, J gene, V gene, clone size. A D gene is named only where the DNA matches it firmly. Expanded clones get a size class; other rows say once, few or many, or leave the size out.

DNA: TGTGCCAGCAGCTTGGGGACTAGCGCGCCCAACGAGCAGTACTTC
CDR3: CASSLGTSAPNEQYF
D: TRBD2
J: TRBJ2-7
V: TRBV7-2
size: NA

DNA: TGTGCCAGCTGGGGTAGCGGAAGAGGCCCCGAGACCCAGTACTTC
CDR3: CASWGSGRGPETQYF
D: NA
J: TRBJ2-5
V: TRBV25-1
size: NA

DNA: TGTGCCACCAGCAGTAGGACTAGCGGGAGCAATGAGCAGTTCTTC
CDR3: CATSSRTSGSNEQFF
D: TRBD2
J: TRBJ2-1
V: TRBV15
size: NA

DNA: TGTGCCAGCAGCTTAGAATCGGGACATCATAGCAATCAGCCCCAGCATTTT
CDR3: CASSLESGHHSNQPQHF
D: NA
J: TRBJ1-5
V: TRBV7-2
size: NA

DNA: TGTGCCAGCAGCCCGATGGGAGGAGGCGAGCAGTACTTC
CDR3: CASSPMGGGEQYF
D: NA
J: TRBJ2-7
V: TRBV7-6
size: NA

DNA: TGCGCCAGCAGCTTGGGGCAGGGAATTGGGTACGAGCAGTACTTC
CDR3: CASSLGQGIGYEQYF
D: NA
J: TRBJ2-7
V: TRBV5-1
size: NA

DNA: TGTGCCTGGGAAGGAGCGGGAGGGAGCTCCTACAATGAGCAGTTCTTC
CDR3: CAWEGAGGSSYNEQFF
D: TRBD2
J: TRBJ2-1
V: TRBV30
size: NA

DNA: TGCGCCAGCAGCTTGGGGCGGCGGGCAGGGGTGGACGGCTACACCTTC
CDR3: CASSLGRRAGVDGYTF
D: NA
J: TRBJ1-2
V: TRBV5-1
size: NA

DNA: TGTGCCAGTAGTATCCTACCCTACCGGGACAGGGGGCCCCTGACCGACTACGAGCAGTACTTC
CDR3: CASSILPYRDRGPLTDYEQYF
D: TRBD1
J: TRBJ2-7
V: TRBV19
size: NA

DNA: TGCAGCGTTGACACAGGGGGCACTGGAGGCTACACCTTC
CDR3: CSVDTGGTGGYTF
D: TRBD1
J: TRBJ1-2
V: TRBV29-1
size: NA

DNA: TGCGCCAGTCGGATCAGGGGGAGCTCCTACAATGAGCAGTTCTTC
CDR3: CASRIRGSSYNEQFF
D: TRBD1
J: TRBJ2-1
V: TRBV5-1
size: NA

DNA: TGCGCCAGCAGCGGAGGACAGGGGGCTAATGAAAAACTGTTTTTT
CDR3: CASSGGQGANEKLFF
D: TRBD1
J: TRBJ1-4
V: TRBV5-1
size: once

DNA: TGTGCCACCAGCGCCGGGAGGGTCGGCGATACGCAGTATTTT
CDR3: CATSAGRVGDTQYF
D: TRBD2
J: TRBJ2-3
V: TRBV15
size: NA

DNA: TGTGCCAGCAGCCAGACAGGTCCGGGAGGCTACACCTTC
CDR3: CASSQTGPGGYTF
D: NA
J: TRBJ1-2
V: TRBV14
size: NA

DNA: TGTGCCAGCAGCTTCCACCCGGGCACCGGGGAGCTGTTTTTT
CDR3: CASSFHPGTGELFF
D: NA
J: TRBJ2-2
V: TRBV5-4
size: NA

DNA: TGTGCCACCCAGGGACAGGTCCGAACAGATACGCAGTATTTT
CDR3: CATQGQVRTDTQYF
D: TRBD1
J: TRBJ2-3
V: TRBV15
size: NA

DNA: TGTGCCAGCAGCTTAGGGAGAAATGAGCAGTTCTTC
CDR3: CASSLGRNEQFF
D: NA
J: TRBJ2-1
V: TRBV7-2
size: NA

DNA: TGTGCCAGCAGTGCTACAGCGGATTCGACTGAAGCTTTCTTT
CDR3: CASSATADSTEAFF
D: NA
J: TRBJ1-1
V: TRBV6-4
size: few

DNA: TGTGCCAGCAGTCCCCGGGGGGCTGGAAACACCATATATTTT
CDR3: CASSPRGAGNTIYF
D: NA
J: TRBJ1-3
V: TRBV28
size: NA

DNA: TGTGCCAGTATGGGCCTTCTAGCGGGAGCGGACACCGGGGAGCTGTTTTTT
CDR3: CASMGLLAGADTGELFF
D: TRBD2
J: TRBJ2-2
V: TRBV19
size: NA

DNA: TGCGCCAGCAGCCTTCCCCAGGGGACCGAGCAGTACTTC
CDR3: CASSLPQGTEQYF
D: NA
J: TRBJ2-7
V: TRBV4-1
size: few

DNA: TGCAGCGTTTTCCGGACAGGTGAAGACGAGCAGTACTTC
CDR3: CSVFRTGEDEQYF
D: TRBD1
J: TRBJ2-7
V: TRBV29-1
size: NA

DNA: TGTGCCAGCAGCTTAGCAACTAGCGGGGAACTGGTGACCCAGTACTTC
CDR3: CASSLATSGELVTQYF
D: TRBD2
J: TRBJ2-5
V: TRBV7-9
size: NA

DNA: TGTGCCAGCAGTTTAGTGCAGGGCGGCTACACCTTC
CDR3: CASSLVQGGYTF
D: NA
J: TRBJ1-2
V: TRBV28
size: NA

DNA: TGTGCCAGCAGTTGGTACGGGAGGACGAGCTACGAGCAGTACTTC
CDR3: CASSWYGRTSYEQYF
D: TRBD2
J: TRBJ2-7
V: TRBV27
size: NA

DNA: TGTGCCTGGAGTGATGGCAGCTCCTACGAGCAGTACTTC
CDR3: CAWSDGSSYEQYF
D: NA
J: TRBJ2-7
V: TRBV30
size: NA

DNA: TGTGCCAGTAGTATGGGGACAGGGGGTTTCGAGCAGTACTTC
CDR3: CASSMGTGGFEQYF
D: TRBD1
J: TRBJ2-7
V: TRBV19
size: NA

DNA: TGCGCCAGCAGCACTGGAGCCTACGAGCAGTACTTC
CDR3: CASSTGAYEQYF
D: NA
J: TRBJ2-7
V: TRBV5-1
size: NA

DNA: TGTGCCACCAGCAGAGATACACCTCTTATTACAGGGTCGGTTCAGCCCCAGCATTTT
CDR3: CATSRDTPLITGSVQPQHF
D: NA
J: TRBJ1-5
V: TRBV15
size: NA

DNA: TGTGCCTGGAGTGTCCACGGGGGGCCGCGGAGCTATGGCTACACCTTC
CDR3: CAWSVHGGPRSYGYTF
D: NA
J: TRBJ1-2
V: TRBV30
size: NA

DNA: TGTGCCAGTAGTATAGCAATTGGCAGGGGAACCGGGGAGCTGTTTTTT
CDR3: CASSIAIGRGTGELFF
D: NA
J: TRBJ2-2
V: TRBV19
size: NA

DNA: TGTGCCAGTAGTATAGATCGAGGTCACAATGAGCAGTTCTTC
CDR3: CASSIDRGHNEQFF
D: NA
J: TRBJ2-1
V: TRBV19
size: NA

DNA: TGCAGCGTTAAGGCGGGGGCAACTAATGAAAAACTGTTTTTT
CDR3: CSVKAGATNEKLFF
D: NA
J: TRBJ1-4
V: TRBV29-1
size: NA

DNA: TGTGCCAGCAGTGAAGGAGGACATTCCACAGATACGCAGTATTTT
CDR3: CASSEGGHSTDTQYF
D: NA
J: TRBJ2-3
V: TRBV6-1
size: once

DNA: TGTGCCAGCAGCTTATCTGCTGGAAACACCATATATTTT
CDR3: CASSLSAGNTIYF
D: NA
J: TRBJ1-3
V: TRBV7-2
size: NA